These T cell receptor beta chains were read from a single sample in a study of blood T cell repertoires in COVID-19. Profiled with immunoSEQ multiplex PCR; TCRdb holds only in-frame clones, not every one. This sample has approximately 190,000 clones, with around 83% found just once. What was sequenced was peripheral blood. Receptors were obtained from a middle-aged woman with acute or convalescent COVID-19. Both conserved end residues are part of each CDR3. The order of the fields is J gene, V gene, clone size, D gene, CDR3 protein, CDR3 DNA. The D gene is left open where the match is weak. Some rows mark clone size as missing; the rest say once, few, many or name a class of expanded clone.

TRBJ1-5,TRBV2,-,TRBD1,CASTGQGSNSNQPQHF,TGTGCCAGCACCGGACAGGGATCAAATAGCAATCAGCCCCAGCATTTT
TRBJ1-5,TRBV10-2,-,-,CASSVEQGGVQPQHF,TGCGCCAGCAGTGTGGAGCAGGGAGGCGTTCAGCCCCAGCATTTT
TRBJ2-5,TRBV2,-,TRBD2,CASSVGLAGYQETQYF,TGTGCCAGCAGTGTGGGTCTAGCGGGTTACCAAGAGACCCAGTACTTC
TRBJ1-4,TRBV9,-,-,CASSLRGHSGEKLFF,TGTGCCAGCAGTCTCCGGGGACACAGCGGTGAAAAACTGTTTTTT
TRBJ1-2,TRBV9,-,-,CASSVQSTESGYTF,TGTGCCAGCAGCGTCCAGTCGACAGAATCTGGCTACACCTTC
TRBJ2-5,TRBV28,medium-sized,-,CASSFVSGRETQYF,TGTGCCAGCAGTTTTGTCTCGGGGAGGGAGACCCAGTACTTC
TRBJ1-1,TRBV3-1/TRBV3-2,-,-,CASKPGILAEAFF,TGTGCCAGCAAGCCCGGGATCCTCGCTGAAGCTTTCTTT
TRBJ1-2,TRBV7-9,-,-,CASSSQGFLGYTF,TGTGCCAGCAGCTCACAGGGATTCCTTGGCTACACCTTC
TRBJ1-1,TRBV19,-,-,CAAGGQELNTEAFF,TGTGCCGCGGGAGGGCAAGAGTTGAACACTGAAGCTTTCTTT
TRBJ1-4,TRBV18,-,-,CASSPVAGANEKLFF,TGTGCCAGCTCACCGGTCGCAGGGGCTAATGAAAAACTGTTTTTT
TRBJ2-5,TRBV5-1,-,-,CASSLENTGGETQYF,TGCGCCAGCAGCTTGGAAAACACCGGCGGGGAGACCCAGTACTTC
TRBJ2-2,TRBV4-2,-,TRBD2,CASSQAGGPSPGELFF,TGTGCCAGCAGCCAAGCGGGGGGACCCAGTCCCGGGGAGCTGTTTTTT
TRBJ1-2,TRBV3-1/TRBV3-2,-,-,CASSQLRRVLAGYTF,TGTGCCAGCAGCCAGCTTAGGCGGGTCCTCGCTGGCTACACCTTC
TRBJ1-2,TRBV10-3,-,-,CAISEPPDIYGYTF,TGTGCCATCAGTGAGCCCCCGGACATCTATGGCTACACCTTC
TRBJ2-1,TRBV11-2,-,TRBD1,CASRVSFGQGYNEQFF,TGTGCCAGCAGAGTTAGCTTTGGACAGGGGTATAATGAGCAGTTCTTC
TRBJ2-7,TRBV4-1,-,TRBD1,CASSRDDRGDYEQYF,TGCGCCAGCAGCCGCGATGACAGGGGTGATTACGAGCAGTACTTC
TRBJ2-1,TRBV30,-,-,CAWTGLGDNEQFF,TGTGCCTGGACCGGACTCGGGGACAATGAGCAGTTCTTC
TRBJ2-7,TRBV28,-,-,CASRDTAYEQYF,TGTGCCAGCCGGGACACCGCATACGAGCAGTACTTC
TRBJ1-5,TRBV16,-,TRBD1,CASSHGQGSQPQHF,TGTGCCAGCAGCCACGGACAGGGCTCTCAGCCCCAGCATTTT
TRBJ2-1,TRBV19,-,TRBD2,CASSYLAGAGNEQFF,TGTGCCAGTAGTTACCTAGCGGGAGCTGGGAATGAGCAGTTCTTC
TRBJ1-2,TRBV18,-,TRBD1,CASSSDRGRGGYTF,TGTGCCAGCTCATCCGACAGGGGGCGCGGTGGCTACACCTTC
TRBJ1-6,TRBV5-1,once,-,CASSLARQGIGSPLHF,TGCGCCAGCAGCTTGGCCAGGCAGGGAATAGGTTCACCCCTCCACTTT
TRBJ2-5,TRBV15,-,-,CATSREGPRGNLGETQYF,TGTGCCACCAGCAGAGAGGGCCCTCGGGGGAATTTAGGAGAGACCCAGTACTTC
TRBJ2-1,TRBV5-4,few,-,CASSPAGTSSYNEQFF,TGTGCCAGCAGCCCAGCGGGTACCAGCTCCTACAATGAGCAGTTCTTC
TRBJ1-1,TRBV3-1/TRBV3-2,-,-,CASSPIGDHEAFF,TGTGCCAGCAGCCCCATTGGAGATCATGAAGCTTTCTTT
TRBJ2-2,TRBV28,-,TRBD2,CASSLYPGTSGRAGYTGELFF,TGTGCCAGCAGTTTATACCCGGGGACTAGCGGGAGGGCCGGGTACACCGGGGAGCTGTTTTTT